The entry below describes one TCR beta chain. The antigen this receptor binds is unknown. No base quality information exists; no much larger clone differs at one position. Using the deep immunoSEQ assay, multiplex PCR amplified TCR CDR3 regions from genomic DNA. Extracted genomic DNA from each cell subset was spread evenly across all wells of several immunoSEQ 96-well plates, with each plate serving as a replicate. For sorted subsets, roughly 200 ng of genomic DNA, equivalent to about 30,000 T cell genomes, went into each replicate PCR. Purified libraries were quantified with a Qubit 3.0 fluorometer, sized on a Bioanalyzer 2100, and re-quantified with the KAPA Library Quantification kit. A separate single-read 150-cycle Illumina NextSeq 550 flow cell was used to sequence each immunoSEQ 96-well plate. In the authors' own workflow: Because the immunoSEQ output held only junctional sequences and lacked quality scores, the filtering could not match the filtering applied to full-length reads. Sequences were annotated with PyIR, a Python wrapper for IgBLAST v1.9, and V/J genes and CDR3 were assigned using IMGT germline references. Reads were filtered out if the reads had weak V/J assignments (E-value above 1e-6), no CDR3, stop codons, out-of-frame junctions, or ambiguous translated residues. V3J clonotypes were defined as sequences sharing an identical inferred V gene, J gene, and CDR3 amino acid sequence. The percentage overlap between two repertoires was calculated by dividing the number of shared unique clonotypes by the size of the smaller repertoire. Richness of each repertoire was evaluated using RTK rarefaction, the Chao1 estimator, and Recon v2.1 estimates of unobserved clonotypes. Generation probabilities were computed with OLGA for all TCRbeta clonotypes obtained by the gDNA method from several donors. The table comes from immuneACCESS by way of TCRdb, which keeps in-frame sequences with V and J called. Part of the clones is missing from these tables; in studies checked, under half for an unresolved V gene and the rest for unknown reasons. V and J calls and clone size are given by that table; D and trimming were obtained from the DNA. The sample table lists some 980,000 clones, approximately 80% of them with a count of one. The top ten constitute 1.5% of the sample.

The germline ends are 19 bases apart after V is trimmed by 7 bases and J by 4 bases. From cysteine to phenylalanine, the CDR3 is 15 amino acids long. Only CDR3 DNA remains: 45 bases, in frame from the first base. CDR1 and CDR2 (MGHDK, SYGVNS) derive from the germline V gene. The data originate from a study of shared clonotypes between healthy human individuals (dated by TCRdb to between 2020 and 2021). Describing the broader study: The cohort comprised a couple of women and a few men aged 18 to 49 years. For each donor, CD4 naive and CD4 memory were each run on three plates, CD8 naive on two plates, and CD8 memory on one plate. To estimate repertoire size and how much clonotype sharing occurs between individuals, the study deeply sequenced the blood TCR repertoires of five healthy adults. To increase sequencing depth and limit assay-specific biases, different laboratories used diverse techniques to prepare libraries and sequence TCR repertoires. Per donor, leukapheresis produced somewhere between about 0.8 and 9 billion PBMCs.

The full study reports these points: The genetic and exposure-history diversity represented was limited by the small number of donors. Incomplete sequencing was indicated by rarefaction of sorted-subset datasets, despite the large sequencing depth. Compared with non-shared clonotypes, the clonotypes found in all four sorted-subset donors had higher generation probabilities. Sharing across several donors was observed for around 5% of naive CD4, over 3% of naive CD8, roughly 2.4% of memory CD4, and roughly 0.4% of memory CD8 clonotypes. Only blood was sampled, and tissue TCR repertoires likely differ from those in blood. Naive subsets generally had larger estimated clonotype richness than memory subsets. Pairwise subsampling led to the expectation that sequencing depth would affect the degree of clonotype sharing among donors.

Donors were healthy HIV-negative adults with no recently reported acute infections or vaccinations. All donors were Caucasian adults living in Nashville, Tennessee, USA. CD4+ T cells were enriched by magnetic negative selection; naive cells were then positively selected on CD45RA, and the negative fraction formed the memory subset. After blood collection by leukapheresis, PBMCs were isolated using Ficoll-Histopaque density gradient centrifugation and then cryopreserved in the vapor phase of liquid nitrogen. Analytical flow cytometry was used to check the purity and quantity of every magnetically sorted T cell population. Genomic DNA was isolated from each sorted fraction and quantified by UV absorbance on a Nanodrop 2000c.

This chain joins TRBV25-1 to TRBJ1-1; 5 matching bases give a weak D call of TRBD1. This receptor was obtained from a man aged 18 to 35 in good health. The sequencing input was memory CD4+ T cells sorted from blood. Taken with the paper, the label for cell subset or site translates to: CD45RA-negative fraction. The DNA reads as follows: TGTGCCAGCACTCCGCCGAGGGGCCTGGTCACTGAAGCTTTCTTT. Protein translation: CASTPPRGLVTEAFF.